What follows are 4 T cell receptor beta chains derived from one specimen sequenced in a study of T cells after yellow fever vaccination. TCRdb ran MiXCR on the 5' RACE reads and lists one entry per CDR3 protein. Of fewer than 450,000 distinct CDR3 sequences in the sample, 7% to 9% were seen once. This material consisted of PBMCs, taken 45 days after the first yellow fever vaccination. These receptors came from a man between 18 and 29 years old who received the YFV17D yellow fever vaccine.

This chain links TRBV18 with TRBJ2-7; D gene uncertain. CDR1 and CDR2 (germline): KGHSH, LQKENI. V was trimmed by 4 bases and J by 7 bases, leaving 11 bases between them. The length of the CDR3 is 12 residues. The CDR3 DNA reads TGTGCCAGCTCACGGACGGCAGGAGAGCAGTACGTC. Its translation: CASSRTAGEQYV.

The table lists this clonotype with a few counts. This chain uses TRBV5-1 with TRBJ2-5, with D maybe TRBD1 (6 bases). Between the trimmed V and J ends, which lost 3 bases and 7 bases, there was a span of 16 bases. Germline V gene sequence: CDR1 SGHRS, CDR2 YFSETQ. The CDR3 covers 14 residues. The CDR3 DNA reads TGCGCCAGCAGCTCGACAGGCCCCCTAGTGACCCAGTACTTC. Encoded protein: CASSSTGPLVTQYF.

The chain carries TRBV5-6 and TRBJ1-2; a possible D gene is TRBD1 (5 bases). Between the trimmed V and J ends, which lost 1 base and 4 bases, there was a span of 11 bases. This CDR3 is built from 14 residues. Germline V gene data show CDR1 as SGHDT and CDR2 as YYEEEE. CDR3 in DNA: TGTGCCAGCAGCTTGTGGGCAGGGCCCTATGGCTACACCTTC. This sequence encodes CASSLWAGPYGYTF.

The rearrangement links TRBV20-1 to TRBJ2-5; tentatively, D is TRBD1 (5 bases). The CDR3 totals 13 residues. CDR1 is DFQATT, CDR2 SNEGSKA, per germline (reference sequence). V was clipped by 3 bases and J by 2 bases, with 10 bases between them. This CDR3 reads CSASRTQQETQYF. CDR3 nucleotides: TGCAGTGCTAGTCGGACACAACAAGAGACCCAGTACTTC.